This is a list of T cell receptor beta chains from one sample in a study of control samples from healthy donors and cancer patients. Some clones are missing from TCRdb's copy, which holds only in-frame ones; the method was immunoSEQ multiplex PCR. The table has 130,000 or so clones, more than 70% seen once; the top ten hold about 3.2%. Source material: blood. Receptors were obtained from a man aged 50-60 years in good health. The CDR3 runs from the conserved cysteine through the conserved F or W. A D gene is named only where the DNA matches it firmly. Part of the rows lack a size; the others show once, few, many or a class for expanded clones.

J: TRBJ1-2
V: TRBV28
size: -
length: 14
D: TRBD1
DNA: TGTGCCAGCAGCCGCGACAGGGGAGACTATGGCTACACCTTC
CDR3: CASSRDRGDYGYTF

J: TRBJ1-1
V: TRBV5-4
size: once
length: 13
D: -
DNA: TGTGCCAGCAGCGTGGACACGAACACTGAAGCTTTCTTT
CDR3: CASSVDTNTEAFF

J: TRBJ2-2
V: TRBV5-4
size: -
length: 16
D: TRBD2
DNA: TGTGCCAGCAGCGCCCGACTAGCGGGGGGGACCGGGGAGCTGTTTTTT
CDR3: CASSARLAGGTGELFF

J: TRBJ2-7
V: TRBV9
size: -
length: 13
D: -
DNA: TGTGCCAGCAGCGTAGCCTTGGGAGAGATGCAGTACTTC
CDR3: CASSVALGEMQYF

J: TRBJ1-4
V: TRBV27
size: -
length: 15
D: TRBD1
DNA: TGTGCCAGCCACCCTCACAGGGGACGGAATGAAAAACTGTTTTTT
CDR3: CASHPHRGRNEKLFF

J: TRBJ2-1
V: TRBV5-1
size: -
length: 14
D: -
DNA: TGCGCCAGCAGCCCCGGGTCTGGCTACAATGAGCAGTTCTTC
CDR3: CASSPGSGYNEQFF

J: TRBJ1-1
V: TRBV2
size: -
length: 13
D: -
DNA: TGTGCCAGCAGTGAAGAGGGGTCCACTGAAGCTTTCTTT
CDR3: CASSEEGSTEAFF

J: TRBJ2-7
V: TRBV7-8
size: -
length: 15
D: TRBD2
DNA: TGTGCCAGCAGCTTTGGGACTAGCGGGGGTAACGAGCAGTACTTC
CDR3: CASSFGTSGGNEQYF

J: TRBJ2-3
V: TRBV5-6
size: -
length: 16
D: -
DNA: TGTGCCAGCAGCTTTTTTCTCCCCAGACGCCAAGATACGCAGTATTTT
CDR3: CASSFFLPRRQDTQYF

J: TRBJ2-1
V: TRBV6-5
size: -
length: 15
D: TRBD2
DNA: TGTGCCAGCGCCCGTACGGCGGGGGGGGGTGGTGAGCAGTTCTTC
CDR3: CASARTAGGGGEQFF

J: TRBJ2-1
V: TRBV7-3
size: -
length: 16
D: -
DNA: TGTGCCAGCAGCTTAGGTGTCGGGCACTCCTACAATGAGCAGTTCTTC
CDR3: CASSLGVGHSYNEQFF

J: TRBJ2-5
V: TRBV20-1
size: once
length: 10
D: -
DNA: TGCAGTGCTAGAGTCGAGACCCAGTACTTC
CDR3: CSARVETQYF

J: TRBJ2-3
V: TRBV7-8
size: -
length: 17
D: TRBD1
DNA: TGTGCCAGCAGCCCCCCTATCCGGGACAGAAGCACAGATACGCAGTATTTT
CDR3: CASSPPIRDRSTDTQYF

J: TRBJ2-1
V: TRBV6-5
size: -
length: 14
D: -
DNA: TGTGCCAGCATGGGACTTAACCTAATCGATGAGCAGTTCTTC
CDR3: CASMGLNLIDEQFF

J: TRBJ2-5
V: TRBV4-1
size: once
length: 16
D: -
DNA: TGCGCCAGCAGCCAAGACGCCACAGCGGCCCAAGAGACCCAGTACTTC
CDR3: CASSQDATAAQETQYF

J: TRBJ2-1
V: TRBV4-1
size: -
length: 16
D: -
DNA: TGCGCCAGCAGCCAAGACGCGGTCACGACCTACAATGAGCAGTTCTTC
CDR3: CASSQDAVTTYNEQFF

J: TRBJ2-7
V: TRBV11-2
size: -
length: 13
D: TRBD1
DNA: TGTGCCAGCAGCTTGACAGGGACCTACGAGCAGTACTTC
CDR3: CASSLTGTYEQYF

J: TRBJ2-7
V: TRBV19
size: -
length: 15
D: -
DNA: TGTGCCAGTAGTATAGTTCGAGGGGCTAATTACGAGCAGTACTTC
CDR3: CASSIVRGANYEQYF

J: TRBJ1-4
V: TRBV18
size: -
length: 15
D: -
DNA: TGTGCCAGCTCACCTCCGGTGGGGGGTGAGGAAAAACTGTTTTTT
CDR3: CASSPPVGGEEKLFF

J: TRBJ2-4
V: TRBV10-2
size: -
length: 17
D: -
DNA: TGCGCCAGCAGCGACTTTGGGCAGGTTATAGCCAAAAACATTCAGTACTTC
CDR3: CASSDFGQVIAKNIQYF

J: TRBJ2-5
V: TRBV5-1
size: -
length: 14
D: -
DNA: TGCGCCAGCAGCTTGGCCAGCGGCCAAGAGACCCAGTACTTC
CDR3: CASSLASGQETQYF

J: TRBJ1-2
V: TRBV10-3
size: -
length: 14
D: TRBD1
DNA: TGTGCCATCTTACGGGACAGGGGGCCCTATGGCTACACCTTC
CDR3: CAILRDRGPYGYTF

J: TRBJ1-6
V: TRBV30
size: -
length: 13
D: -
DNA: TGTGCCTGGAGTGGAGGAGGGAATTCACCCCTCCACTTT
CDR3: CAWSGGGNSPLHF

J: TRBJ1-1
V: TRBV5-1
size: -
length: 14
D: -
DNA: TGCGCCAGCAGCCCCGGAACAATGAACACTGAAGCTTTCTTT
CDR3: CASSPGTMNTEAFF

J: TRBJ1-1
V: TRBV28
size: -
length: 14
D: -
DNA: TGTGCCAGCAGTTTTCGGGGTGATGCCACTGAAGCTTTCTTT
CDR3: CASSFRGDATEAFF

J: TRBJ1-5
V: TRBV10-3
size: -
length: 16
D: -
DNA: TGTGCCATCAGTGAGTCCATAACATATAGCAATCAGCCCCAGCATTTT
CDR3: CAISESITYSNQPQHF

J: TRBJ1-1
V: TRBV11-2
size: -
length: 13
D: -
DNA: TGTGCCAGCAGCTTGGGAATGAACACTGAAGCTTTCTTT
CDR3: CASSLGMNTEAFF

J: TRBJ2-1
V: TRBV9
size: once
length: 16
D: -
DNA: TGTGCCAGCAGCGTAGCCGGGCCAGGATCGGGCAATGAGCAGTTCTTC
CDR3: CASSVAGPGSGNEQFF